This TCR beta chain was recorded in a study of shared clonotypes between healthy human individuals (TCRdb year 2020). In terms of the full investigation: Two women and a few men aged 18 to 49 years were included in the cohort. For each donor, CD4 naive and CD4 memory were each run on three plates, CD8 naive on two plates, and CD8 memory on one plate. Blood TCR repertoires of about five healthy adults were deeply sequenced to estimate repertoire size and the extent of clonotype sharing between individuals. Libraries were prepared and TCR repertoires were sequenced by different laboratories using diverse techniques, in order to increase sequencing depth and limit assay-specific biases. Each donor's leukapheresis produced roughly between roughly 0.9 and 9 billion PBMCs.

With regard to this clone: Its antigen target is currently unknown. Base qualities are not recorded, but no much larger clone differs from it by a single base.

The donors were healthy, HIV-negative adults who had no recently reported acute infections or vaccinations. Every donor was a Caucasian adult residing in Nashville, Tennessee, USA. Magnetic negative selection was used to enrich CD4+ T cells, after which naive cells were positively selected on CD45RA and the negative fraction became the memory subset. Blood was obtained by leukapheresis, after which PBMCs were separated by Ficoll-Histopaque density gradient centrifugation and cryopreserved in liquid nitrogen vapor phase. Analytical flow cytometry was used to check the purity and quantity of every magnetically sorted T cell population. Genomic DNA was isolated from every sorted fraction and measured by UV absorbance on a Nanodrop 2000c. The paper's findings and limits, for the study overall: Sampling was restricted to blood, and TCR repertoires in tissue are likely to differ from TCR repertoires in blood. Naive subsets generally had larger estimated clonotype richness than memory subsets. Because the study included a small number of donors, the genetic and exposure-history diversity represented was limited. Higher generation probabilities were observed for clonotypes shared by all four sorted-subset donors than for non-shared clonotypes. Pairwise subsampling indicated that sequencing depth was expected to affect the degree of clonotype sharing among donors. Even with the large sequencing depth, rarefaction of the sorted-subset datasets indicated that sequencing was incomplete. Across a handful of donors, around 5% of naive CD4, approximately 4% of naive CD8, approximately 2.5% of memory CD4, and about 0.44% of memory CD8 clonotypes were shared.

CDR1 is given as MNHEY and CDR2 as SVGAGI, both from the germline V gene. Its CDR3 holds 13 amino acids, cysteine through phenylalanine. Only CDR3 DNA remains: 39 bases, in frame from the first base. V lost 8 bases and J lost 2 bases, and the count of bases not matched to a germline gene is 5. TCR CDR3 regions were amplified from genomic DNA by multiplex PCR using the deep immunoSEQ assay. Extracted genomic DNA from each cell subset was spread evenly across all wells of several immunoSEQ 96-well plates, with each plate serving as a replicate. For sorted subsets, each replicate PCR was loaded with about 200 ng genomic DNA, equivalent to roughly 30,000 T cell genomes. The purified libraries were quantified using a Qubit 3.0 fluorometer, sized with a Bioanalyzer 2100, and then quantified again using the KAPA Library Quantification kit. Every immunoSEQ 96-well plate was sequenced on a dedicated single-read 150-cycle Illumina NextSeq 550 flow cell. For the original study's pipeline: Because the immunoSEQ output included only junctional sequences and no quality scores, the filtering could not be the same as the filtering used for full-length reads. To assign V/J genes and CDR3, sequences were annotated against IMGT germline references using PyIR, a Python wrapper for IgBLAST v1.9. Reads with weak V/J assignments (E-value above 1e-6), missing CDR3, stop codons, out-of-frame junctions, or ambiguous translated residues were removed. V3J clonotypes were defined by identical inferred V gene, J gene, and CDR3 amino acid sequence. The percentage overlap between two repertoires was calculated by dividing the number of shared unique clonotypes by the size of the smaller repertoire. Three approaches were used to assess repertoire richness: RTK rarefaction, the Chao1 estimator, and Recon v2.1 estimates of unobserved clonotypes. For all TCRbeta clonotypes obtained by the gDNA method from a handful of donors, generation probabilities were computed with OLGA. The table was pulled from immuneACCESS by TCRdb, which kept in-frame rearrangements only. Such tables lose some clones; where checked, under half of the loss comes from unresolved V genes, and the rest has no known cause. The V and J calls and clone size were taken over from that table, and D and trimming were inferred from the DNA. Counted in this sample were 2 million to 2.5 million clones; approximately 95% of them appeared once. The top ten clonotypes cover around 0.13% of the sample.

The specimen was naive CD4+ T cells sorted from blood. According to the study, the label for this sample's cell subset or site signals: CD45RA+ positively selected. This chain is built from TRBV6-5 and TRBJ2-5, with 7 bases matching TRBD1. The source of this sequence is a man aged 18 to 29 in good health. The CDR3: CASFGRGQETQYF. Read as DNA, the sequence is TGTGCCAGCTTCGGCAGGGGGCAAGAGACCCAGTACTTC.